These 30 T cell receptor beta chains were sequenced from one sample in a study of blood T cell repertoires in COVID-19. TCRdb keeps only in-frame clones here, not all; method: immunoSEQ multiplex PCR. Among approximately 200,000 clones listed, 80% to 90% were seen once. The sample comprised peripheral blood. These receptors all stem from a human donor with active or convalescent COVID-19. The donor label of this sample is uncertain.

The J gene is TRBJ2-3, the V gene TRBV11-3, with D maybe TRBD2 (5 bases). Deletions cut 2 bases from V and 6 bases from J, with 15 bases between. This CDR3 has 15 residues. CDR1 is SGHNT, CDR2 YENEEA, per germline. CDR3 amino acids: CASSLRRGPLDTQYF. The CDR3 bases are TGTGCCAGCAGCTTAAGGAGAGGGCCGCTGGATACGCAGTATTTT.

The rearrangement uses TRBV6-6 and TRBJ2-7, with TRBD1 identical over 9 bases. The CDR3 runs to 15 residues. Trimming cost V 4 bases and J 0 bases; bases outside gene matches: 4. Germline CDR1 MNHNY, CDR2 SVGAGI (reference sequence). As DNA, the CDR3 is TGTGCCAGCAGTTCACAGGGGGCGGACTCCTACGAGCAGTACTTC. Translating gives CASSSQGADSYEQYF.

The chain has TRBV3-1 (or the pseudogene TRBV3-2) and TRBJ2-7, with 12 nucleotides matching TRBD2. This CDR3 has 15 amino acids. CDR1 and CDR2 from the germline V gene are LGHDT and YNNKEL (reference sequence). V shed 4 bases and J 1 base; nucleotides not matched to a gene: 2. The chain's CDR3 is CASSLGLAGSYEQYF. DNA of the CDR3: TGTGCCAGCAGCCTAGGACTAGCGGGGTCCTACGAGCAGTACTTC.

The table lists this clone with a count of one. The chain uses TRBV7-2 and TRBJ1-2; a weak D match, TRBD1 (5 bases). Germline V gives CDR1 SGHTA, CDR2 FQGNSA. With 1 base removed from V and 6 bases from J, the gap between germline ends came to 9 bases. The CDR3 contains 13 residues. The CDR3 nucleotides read TGTGCCAGCAGCTTAGGCGGAGGGGATGGCTACACCTTC. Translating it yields CASSLGGGDGYTF.

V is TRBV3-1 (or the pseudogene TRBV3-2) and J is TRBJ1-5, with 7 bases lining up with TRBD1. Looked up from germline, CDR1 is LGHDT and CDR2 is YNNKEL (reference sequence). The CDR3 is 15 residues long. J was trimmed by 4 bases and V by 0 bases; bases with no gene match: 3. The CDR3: CASSQELTGNQPQHF. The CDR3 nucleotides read TGTGCCAGCAGCCAAGAATTGACAGGGAATCAGCCCCAGCATTTT.

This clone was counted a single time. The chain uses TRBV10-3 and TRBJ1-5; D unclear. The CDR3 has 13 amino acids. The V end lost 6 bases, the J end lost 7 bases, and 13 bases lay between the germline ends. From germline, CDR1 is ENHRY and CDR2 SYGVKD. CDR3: CAISLEAAQPQHF. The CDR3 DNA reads TGTGCCATCAGCCTCGAGGCGGCCCAGCCCCAGCATTTT.

Here the CDR3 DNA reads TGTGCCAGCAGCTCTATAGCGGAAGGAACAGATACGCAGTATTTT. It encodes CASSSIAEGTDTQYF. The chain joins TRBV5-4 to TRBJ2-3; a possible D gene is TRBD2 (6 bases). The CDR3 sequence is 15 residues long. Trimming shortened V by 3 bases and J by 3 bases, and 14 bases separated the two germline ends. CDR1 is SGHNT, CDR2 YYREEE, per germline (reference sequence).

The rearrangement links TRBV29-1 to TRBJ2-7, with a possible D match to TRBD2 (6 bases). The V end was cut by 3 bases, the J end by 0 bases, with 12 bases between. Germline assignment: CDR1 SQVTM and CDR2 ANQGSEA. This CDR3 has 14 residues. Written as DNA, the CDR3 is TGCAGCGTTGAGGCGGGGAGAATCTCCTACGAGCAGTACTTC. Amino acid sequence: CSVEAGRISYEQYF.

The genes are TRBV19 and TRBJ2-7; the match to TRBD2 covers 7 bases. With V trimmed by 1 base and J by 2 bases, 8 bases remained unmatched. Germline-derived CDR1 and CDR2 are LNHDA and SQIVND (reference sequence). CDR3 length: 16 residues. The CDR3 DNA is TGTGCCAGTAGTATAGCTTACGGGAGGAATCCCTACGAGCAGTACTTC. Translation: CASSIAYGRNPYEQYF. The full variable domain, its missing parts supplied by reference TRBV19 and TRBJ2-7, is DGGITQSPKYLFRKEGQNVTLSCEQNLNHDAMYWYRQDPGQGLRLIYYSQIVNDFQKGDIAEGYSVSREKKESFPLTVTSAQKNPTAFYLCASSIAYGRNPYEQYFGPGTRLTVT.

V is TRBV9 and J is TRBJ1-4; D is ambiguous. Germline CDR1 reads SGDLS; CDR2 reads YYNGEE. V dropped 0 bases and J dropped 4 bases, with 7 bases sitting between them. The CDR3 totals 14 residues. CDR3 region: CASSVDSINEKLFF. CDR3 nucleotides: TGTGCCAGCAGCGTAGACAGCATTAATGAAAAACTGTTTTTT.

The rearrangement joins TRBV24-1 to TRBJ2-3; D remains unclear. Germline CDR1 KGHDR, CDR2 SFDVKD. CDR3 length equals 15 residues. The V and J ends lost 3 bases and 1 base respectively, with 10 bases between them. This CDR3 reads CATSDLGTRTDTQYF. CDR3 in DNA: TGTGCCACCAGTGATCTGGGCACCCGCACAGATACGCAGTATTTT.

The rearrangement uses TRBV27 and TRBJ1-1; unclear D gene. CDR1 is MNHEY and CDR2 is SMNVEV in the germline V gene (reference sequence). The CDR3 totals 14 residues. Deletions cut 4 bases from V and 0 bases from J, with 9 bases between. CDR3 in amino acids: CASSSRSMNTEAFF. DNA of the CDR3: TGTGCCAGCAGTTCTCGGAGCATGAACACTGAAGCTTTCTTT.

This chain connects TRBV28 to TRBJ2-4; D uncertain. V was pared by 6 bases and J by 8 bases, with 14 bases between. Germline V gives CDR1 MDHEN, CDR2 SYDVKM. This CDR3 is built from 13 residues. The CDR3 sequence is CASRKTPVDIQYF. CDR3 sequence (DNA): TGTGCCAGCAGAAAGACACCTGTAGACATTCAGTACTTC.

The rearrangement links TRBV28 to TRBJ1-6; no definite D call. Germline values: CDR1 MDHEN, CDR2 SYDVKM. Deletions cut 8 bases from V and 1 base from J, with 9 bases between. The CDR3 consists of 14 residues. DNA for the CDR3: TGTGCCAGCGGAGATAGATCCTATAATTCACCCCTCCACTTT. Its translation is CASGDRSYNSPLHF. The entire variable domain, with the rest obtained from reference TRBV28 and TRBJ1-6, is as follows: DVKVTQSSRYLVKRTGEKVFLECVQDMDHENMFWYRQDPGLGLRLIYFSYDVKMKEKGDIPEGYSVSREKKERFSLILESASTNQTSMYLCASGDRSYNSPLHFGNGTRLTVT.

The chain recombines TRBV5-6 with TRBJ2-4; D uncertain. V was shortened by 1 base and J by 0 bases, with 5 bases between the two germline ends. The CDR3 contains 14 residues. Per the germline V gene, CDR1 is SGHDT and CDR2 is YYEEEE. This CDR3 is CASSLPGAKNIQYF. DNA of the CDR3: TGTGCCAGCAGCTTGCCGGGAGCCAAAAACATTCAGTACTTC.

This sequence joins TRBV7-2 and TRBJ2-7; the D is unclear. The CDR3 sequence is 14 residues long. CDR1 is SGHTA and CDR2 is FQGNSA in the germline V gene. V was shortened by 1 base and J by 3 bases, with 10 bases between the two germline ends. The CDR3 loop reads CASSLGTTYYEQYF. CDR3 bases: TGTGCCAGCAGCTTAGGAACCACTTACTACGAGCAGTACTTC.

This chain's CDR3 is CASSPGNMNTEAFF. The CDR3 nucleotides read TGTGCCAGCTCACCCGGTAATATGAACACTGAAGCTTTCTTT. The chain joins TRBV18 to TRBJ1-1; D remains unclear. V shed 3 bases and J shed 0 bases, with 8 bases lying between them. The CDR3 extends over 14 amino acids. Germline V lookup: CDR1 KGHSH, CDR2 LQKENI.

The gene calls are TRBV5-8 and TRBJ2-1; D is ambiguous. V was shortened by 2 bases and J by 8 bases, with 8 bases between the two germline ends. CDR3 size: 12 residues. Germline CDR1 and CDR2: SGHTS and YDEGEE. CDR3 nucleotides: TGTGCCAGCAGCTTTGGTCGGGATGAGCAGTTCTTC. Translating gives CASSFGRDEQFF.

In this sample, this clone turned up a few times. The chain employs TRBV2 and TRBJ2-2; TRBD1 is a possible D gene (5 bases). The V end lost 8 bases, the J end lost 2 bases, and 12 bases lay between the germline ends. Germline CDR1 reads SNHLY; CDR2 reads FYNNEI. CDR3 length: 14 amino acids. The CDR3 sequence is CASQDRINTGELFF. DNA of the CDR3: TGTGCCAGCCAAGACAGAATAAACACCGGGGAGCTGTTTTTT.

In nucleotides, the CDR3 is TGTGCCAGCAGGAGACTAGATGGTGACGGCCCTTACGAGCAGTACTTC. Its protein is CASRRLDGDGPYEQYF. The chain employs TRBV6-6 and TRBJ2-7; TRBD2 is a possible D gene (6 bases). Germline CDR1 and CDR2: MNHNY and SVGAGI (reference sequence). Trimming removed 6 bases at V and 4 bases at J, with 22 bases between. CDR3 size: 16 residues.

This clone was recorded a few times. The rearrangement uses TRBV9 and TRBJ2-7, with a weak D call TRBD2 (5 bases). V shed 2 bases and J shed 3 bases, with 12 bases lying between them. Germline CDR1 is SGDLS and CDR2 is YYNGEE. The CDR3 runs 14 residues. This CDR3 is CASSVGVGFYEQYF. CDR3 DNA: TGTGCCAGCAGCGTCGGGGTCGGGTTCTACGAGCAGTACTTC. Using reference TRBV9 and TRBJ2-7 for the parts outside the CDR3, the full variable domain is DSGVTQTPKHLITATGQRVTLRCSPRSGDLSVYWYQQSLDQGLQFLIQYYNGEERAKGNILERFSAQQFPDLHSELNLSSLELGDSALYFCASSVGVGFYEQYFGPGTRLTVT.

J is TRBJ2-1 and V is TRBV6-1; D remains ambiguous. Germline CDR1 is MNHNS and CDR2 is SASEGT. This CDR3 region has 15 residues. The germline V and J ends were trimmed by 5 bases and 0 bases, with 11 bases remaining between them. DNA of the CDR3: TGTGCCAGCAGTTCCGGCTACAGCTCCTACAATGAGCAGTTCTTC. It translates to CASSSGYSSYNEQFF.

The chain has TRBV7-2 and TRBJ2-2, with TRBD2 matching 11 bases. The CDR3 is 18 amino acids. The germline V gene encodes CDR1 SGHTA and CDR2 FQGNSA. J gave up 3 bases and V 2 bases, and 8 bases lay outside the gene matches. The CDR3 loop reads CASSLIVAGGPDTGELFF. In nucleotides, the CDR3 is TGTGCCAGCAGCTTAATCGTAGCGGGGGGGCCGGACACCGGGGAGCTGTTTTTT. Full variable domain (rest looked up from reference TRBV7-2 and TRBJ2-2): GAGVSQSPSNKVTEKGKDVELRCDPISGHTALYWYRQSLGQGLEFLIYFQGNSAPDKSGLPSDRFSAERTGGSVSTLTIQRTQQEDSAVYLCASSLIVAGGPDTGELFFGEGSRLTVL.

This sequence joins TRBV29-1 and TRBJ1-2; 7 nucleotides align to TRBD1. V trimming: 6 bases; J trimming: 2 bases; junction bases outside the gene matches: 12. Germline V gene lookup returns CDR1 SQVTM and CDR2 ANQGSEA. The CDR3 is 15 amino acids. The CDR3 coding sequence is TGCAGCGTGGACAGGTGGGCCGCCGGGAACTATGGCTACACCTTC. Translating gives CSVDRWAAGNYGYTF. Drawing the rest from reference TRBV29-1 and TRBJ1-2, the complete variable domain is SAVISQKPSRDICQRGTSLTIQCQVDSQVTMMFWYRQQPGQSLTLIATANQGSEATYESGFVIDKFPISRPNLTFSTLTVSNMSPEDSSIYLCSVDRWAAGNYGYTFGSGTRLTVV.

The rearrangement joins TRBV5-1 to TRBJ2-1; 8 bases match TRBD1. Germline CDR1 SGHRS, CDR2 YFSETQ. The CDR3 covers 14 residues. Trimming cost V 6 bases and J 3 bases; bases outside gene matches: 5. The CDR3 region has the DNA TGCGCCAGCACTCTGGGACAGGTCTACAATGAGCAGTTCTTC. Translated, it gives CASTLGQVYNEQFF.

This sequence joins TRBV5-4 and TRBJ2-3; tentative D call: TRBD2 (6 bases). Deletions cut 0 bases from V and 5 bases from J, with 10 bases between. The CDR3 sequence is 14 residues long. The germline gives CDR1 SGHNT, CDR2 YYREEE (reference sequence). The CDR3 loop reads CASSLGTGVDTQYF. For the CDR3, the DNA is TGTGCCAGCAGCTTGGGGACGGGGGTAGATACGCAGTATTTT. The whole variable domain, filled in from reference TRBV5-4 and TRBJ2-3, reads ETGVTQSPTHLIKTRGQQVTLRCSSQSGHNTVSWYQQALGQGPQFIFQYYREEENGRGNFPPRFSGLQFPNYSSELNVNALELDDSALYLCASSLGTGVDTQYFGPGTRLTVL.

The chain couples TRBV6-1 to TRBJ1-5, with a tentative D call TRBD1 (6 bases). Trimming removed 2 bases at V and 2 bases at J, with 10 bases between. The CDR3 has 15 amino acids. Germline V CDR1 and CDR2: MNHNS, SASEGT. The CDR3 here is CASSETGSGNQPQHF. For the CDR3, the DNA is TGTGCCAGCAGTGAAACAGGGTCGGGCAATCAGCCCCAGCATTTT.

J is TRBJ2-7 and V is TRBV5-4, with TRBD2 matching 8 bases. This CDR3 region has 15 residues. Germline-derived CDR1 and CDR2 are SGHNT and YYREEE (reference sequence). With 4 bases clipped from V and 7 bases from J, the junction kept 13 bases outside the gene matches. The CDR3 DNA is TGTGCCAGCAGCCCGGACCCTGGGACTAGTTATGAGCAGTACTTC. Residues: CASSPDPGTSYEQYF.

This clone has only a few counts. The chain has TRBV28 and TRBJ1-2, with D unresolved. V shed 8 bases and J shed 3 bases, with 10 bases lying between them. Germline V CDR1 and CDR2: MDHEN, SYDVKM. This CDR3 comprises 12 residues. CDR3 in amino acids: CASLVTDYGYTF. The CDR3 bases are TGTGCCAGCCTTGTTACGGACTATGGCTACACCTTC.

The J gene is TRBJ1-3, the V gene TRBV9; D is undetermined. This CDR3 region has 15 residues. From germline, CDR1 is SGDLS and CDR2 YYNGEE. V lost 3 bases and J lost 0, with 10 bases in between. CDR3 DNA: TGTGCCAGCAGCGACCGCCGTAGCTCTGGAAACACCATATATTTT. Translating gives CASSDRRSSGNTIYF.